Shown below are 21 T cell receptor beta chains from a single sample sequenced in a study of cytomegalovirus exposure and HLA in healthy donors. The method was immunoSEQ multiplex PCR; TCRdb's version includes in-frame clones alone and lacks a portion of them. The table has 45,000 to 70,000 clones, 90% seen once. The source material was PBMCs. The receptors here all came from a man aged 18 to 35 in good health and CMV-seronegative.

The chain carries TRBV28 and TRBJ2-7; 13 bases fit TRBD2. V dropped 6 bases and J dropped 5; count of bases not matched to a gene: 19. Germline CDR1 MDHEN, CDR2 SYDVKM. This CDR3 spans 19 amino acids. CDR3 in DNA: TGTGCCAGCAGAAAGCAGAGGGGACTAGCGGGAACGCTTCTCCACGAGCAGTACTTC. It specifies CASRKQRGLAGTLLHEQYF. Combining the CDR3 with reference TRBV28 and TRBJ2-7 gives the whole variable domain DVKVTQSSRYLVKRTGEKVFLECVQDMDHENMFWYRQDPGLGLRLIYFSYDVKMKEKGDIPEGYSVSREKKERFSLILESASTNQTSMYLCASRKQRGLAGTLLHEQYFGPGTRLTVT.

The CDR3: CSVHGGDLTYTQYF. The CDR3 coding sequence is TGCAGCGTTCACGGCGGAGACCTTACCTATACGCAGTATTTT. This rearrangement joins TRBV29-1 to TRBJ2-3; D ambiguous. The CDR3 is 14 amino acids. CDR1 is SQVTM, CDR2 ANQGSEA, per germline. V was shortened by 5 bases and J by 7 bases, with 19 bases between the two germline ends.

A note on this clone: Sequence at one end of the junction differs from germline and may be a read error. The rearrangement links TRBV28 to TRBJ2-7, with unresolved D. This CDR3 contains 13 residues. Germline assignment: CDR1 MDHEN and CDR2 SYDVKM. The CDR3 region is CASMAPLSHEQYF. The CDR3 nucleotides read TGTGCCAGCATGGCCCCCCTCTCCCACGAGCAGTACTTC.

This chain links TRBV5-1 with TRBJ1-4; 9 bases fit TRBD1. This CDR3 comprises 14 residues. The germline V gene has CDR1 SGHRS and CDR2 YFSETQ. V lost 2 bases to trimming and J lost 5 bases; unmatched junction nucleotides: 1. CDR3 coding DNA: TGCGCCAGCAGCTTCGGACAGGGGAATGAAAAACTGTTTTTT. As protein: CASSFGQGNEKLFF.

The chain is built from TRBV5-1 and TRBJ1-4; the match to TRBD1 covers 9 bases. Germline V gives CDR1 SGHRS, CDR2 YFSETQ. The V segment lost 4 bases and the J segment 8 bases; nucleotides outside the gene matches: 9. This CDR3 comprises 15 residues. CDR3 sequence: CASSVTGGWEEKLFF. The CDR3 DNA sequence: TGCGCCAGCAGCGTCACAGGGGGCTGGGAGGAAAAACTGTTTTTT.

V is TRBV2 and J is TRBJ2-5, with D possibly being TRBD1 (6 bases). This CDR3 is built from 13 residues. Germline CDR1 reads SNHLY; CDR2 reads FYNNEI. V was trimmed by 7 bases and J by 4 bases, leaving 13 bases between them. The CDR3 nucleotides are TGTGCCAGCAATACAGGGCTTCGAGAGACCCAGTACTTC. Encoded protein: CASNTGLRETQYF.

The J gene is TRBJ2-1, the V gene TRBV28, with a tentative D call TRBD1 (5 bases). The CDR3 consists of 15 residues. CDR1 and CDR2 (germline): MDHEN, SYDVKM. V was clipped by 2 bases and J by 9 bases, with 17 bases between them. The CDR3, as DNA: TGTGCCAGCAGTTTACTTACCGGTACCACAGGTGAGCAGTTCTTC. Amino acids: CASSLLTGTTGEQFF.

This sequence joins TRBV7-3 and TRBJ2-3, with TRBD2 identical over 8 bases. CDR1 is SGHTA and CDR2 is FQGTGA in the germline V gene. This CDR3 is built from 15 residues. Trimming at V came to 5 bases and at J to 2 bases, leaving 6 bases not matched to a gene. Here the CDR3 DNA reads TGTGCCAGCAGCCCTATGGGACTAGACACAGATACGCAGTATTTT. Protein product: CASSPMGLDTDTQYF.

The genes are TRBV28 and TRBJ1-2; D might be TRBD1 (5 bases). There are 13 residues in the CDR3. CDR1 and CDR2 from the germline V gene are MDHEN and SYDVKM. V was cut by 3 bases and J by 8 bases, with 13 bases left in between. The CDR3 nucleotides read TGTGCCAGCAGTTTGGAGGGGCTGGGAGGCTACACCTTC. This sequence encodes CASSLEGLGGYTF.

The chain has TRBV7-2 and TRBJ2-1; a possible D gene is TRBD2 (5 bases). Trimming left V 1 base short and J 4 bases short, with 11 bases between. Germline assignment: CDR1 SGHTA and CDR2 FQGNSA. There are 15 residues in the CDR3. CDR3 in amino acids: CASSLGTGIYNEQFF. DNA for the CDR3: TGTGCCAGCAGCTTAGGAACGGGGATATACAATGAGCAGTTCTTC.

This rearrangement joins TRBV19 to TRBJ1-5, with TRBD1 matching 8 bases. The length of the CDR3 is 13 residues. CDR1 and CDR2 (germline): LNHDA, SQIVND (reference sequence). J lost 5 bases, V lost 6 bases, and 3 bases had no gene match. The CDR3: CASSDRGDQPQHF. The CDR3 nucleotides read TGTGCCAGTAGCGACAGGGGCGATCAGCCCCAGCATTTT.

The rearrangement links TRBV5-1 to TRBJ2-5; D is ambiguous. Germline V gene lookup returns CDR1 SGHRS and CDR2 YFSETQ. With 0 bases removed from V and 4 bases from J, the gap between germline ends came to 7 bases. The CDR3 is 13 residues long. In DNA, the CDR3 is TGCGCCAGCAGCTTGGCCTTCCGAGAGACCCAGTACTTC. Its protein product is CASSLAFRETQYF.

The chain combines TRBV18 with TRBJ2-1; a possible D gene is TRBD1 (6 bases). Germline V gene lookup returns CDR1 KGHSH and CDR2 LQKENI. The CDR3 has 14 amino acids. V lost 1 base to trimming and J lost 14 bases, with 18 bases between them. Written as DNA, the CDR3 is TGTGCCAGCTCACCACAAAAGGACAGCATGGTGGAGTTCTTC. Protein sequence: CASSPQKDSMVEFF.

The chain carries TRBV7-2 and TRBJ1-5; D call uncertain. Germline assignment: CDR1 SGHTA and CDR2 FQGNSA. This CDR3 has 16 amino acids. The ends were cut back, 2 bases at V and 4 bases at J, with 15 bases in the middle. This CDR3 reads CASSLLKKEANQPQHF. In DNA, the CDR3 is TGTGCCAGCAGCTTACTGAAGAAGGAGGCGAATCAGCCCCAGCATTTT.

CDR3 protein: CASSLEVKREQYF. The CDR3 region has the DNA TGTGCCAGCAGCTTAGAAGTCAAGCGCGAGCAGTACTTC. J is TRBJ2-7 and V is TRBV7-2; D is uncertain. The CDR3 loop spans 13 amino acids. CDR1 and CDR2 from the germline V gene are SGHTA and FQGNSA. V lost 1 base, J lost 6 bases, and 10 bases lay in between.

This chain joins TRBV28 and TRBJ2-3, with 7 bases identical to TRBD2. V was clipped by 2 bases and J by 1 base; unmatched bases: 3. Germline assignment: CDR1 MDHEN and CDR2 SYDVKM. The CDR3 contains 15 residues. CDR3 coding DNA: TGTGCCAGCAGTTTAGGGGAGGGGCGCACAGATACGCAGTATTTT. Amino acid sequence: CASSLGEGRTDTQYF.

The J gene is TRBJ2-2, the V gene TRBV2, with 7 nucleotides matching TRBD1. CDR1 is SNHLY and CDR2 is FYNNEI in the germline V gene. The CDR3 length is 17 residues. V dropped 2 bases and J dropped 4; count of bases not matched to a gene: 10. The CDR3 is CASSERQGWGSTGELFF. In DNA, the CDR3 is TGTGCCAGCAGTGAACGACAGGGTTGGGGTTCCACCGGGGAGCTGTTTTTT.

The V gene is TRBV7-6, the J gene TRBJ1-1; D is unclear. Trimming left V 1 base short and J 1 base short, with 4 bases between. The CDR3 loop spans 13 amino acids. Germline V gene sequence: CDR1 SGHVS, CDR2 FNYEAQ. CDR3 bases: TGTGCCAGCAGCTTAGGGAGGAACACTGAAGCTTTCTTT. Translation: CASSLGRNTEAFF. Variable domain in full (rest from reference TRBV7-6 and TRBJ1-1): GAGVSQSPRYKVTKRGQDVALRCDPISGHVSLYWYRQALGQGPEFLTYFNYEAQQDKSGLPNDRFSAERPEGSISTLTIQRTEQRDSAMYRCASSLGRNTEAFFGQGTRLTVV.

The V and J genes are TRBV28 and TRBJ1-4, with D perhaps matching TRBD1 (6 bases). The CDR3 loop spans 16 amino acids. Germline V gives CDR1 MDHEN, CDR2 SYDVKM. V lost 8 bases, J lost 7 bases, and 23 bases lay in between. In DNA form, the CDR3 reads TGTGCCAGCTTCACCCGGGGGGGGCAGTCGAGTGAAAAACTGTTTTTT. Protein product: CASFTRGGQSSEKLFF.

This clone came up once. This chain joins TRBV4-3 and TRBJ2-7; maybe TRBD1 (6 bases). The CDR3 spans 15 residues. V lost 0 bases and J 5 bases, leaving 14 bases between the germline ends. Germline lookup yields CDR1 LGHNA and CDR2 YSLEER. This CDR3 is CASSQDRGRGNEQYF. The CDR3 DNA follows: TGCGCCAGCAGCCAAGATCGAGGCAGGGGTAACGAGCAGTACTTC.

The chain uses TRBV7-6 and TRBJ2-1, with 10 bases that match TRBD2. Germline CDR1 is SGHVS and CDR2 is FNYEAQ. The CDR3 has 15 residues. V shed 6 bases, J shed 9 bases, and the junction held 11 bases outside the gene matches. The CDR3 region is CASSFLAGDVVEQFF. The CDR3, as DNA: TGTGCCAGCAGTTTCCTAGCGGGAGACGTTGTTGAGCAGTTCTTC.